This passage covers 29 T cell receptor beta chains from one sample sequenced in a study of shared T cell receptors in the human thymus. The assay was immunoSEQ multiplex PCR, and TCRdb's table has in-frame clones only and misses some. The sample lists 500,000 to 850,000 clones, over 75% occurring once. This sample also belongs to another study, concerning human thymus T cells.

Sequenced sample: thymocytes. The receptors were gathered from a boy under three years old with a congenital heart defect.

This clone was recorded once. The chain is built from TRBV15 and TRBJ2-3; the match to TRBD2 covers 9 bases. Trimming cost V 6 bases and J 0 bases; bases outside gene matches: 7. The CDR3 extends over 16 amino acids. Germline-derived CDR1 and CDR2 are LNHNV and YYDKDF (reference sequence). Here the CDR3 reads CATSYTLAGSTDTQYF. The CDR3 nucleotides read TGTGCCACCAGTTATACGCTAGCGGGGAGCACAGATACGCAGTATTTT.

This CDR3 reads CASNQAGGPYEQYF. The CDR3 coding sequence is TGTGCCAGCAATCAAGCGGGAGGGCCATACGAGCAGTACTTC. The chain couples TRBV11-2 to TRBJ2-7, with 10 bases that match TRBD2. Germline V gene lookup returns CDR1 SGHAT and CDR2 FQNNGV. V was clipped by 7 bases and J by 4 bases; unmatched bases: 7. The CDR3 totals 14 residues. The variable domain in full, completed from reference TRBV11-2 and TRBJ2-7, reads EAGVAQSPRYKIIEKRQSVAFWCNPISGHATLYWYQQILGQGPKLLIQFQNNGVVDDSQLPKDRFSAERLKGVDSTLKIQPAKLEDSAVYLCASNQAGGPYEQYFGPGTRLTVT.

This sequence joins TRBV28 and TRBJ1-5; D not resolved. CDR1 is MDHEN, CDR2 SYDVKM, per germline. This CDR3 comprises 13 residues. V lost 4 bases, J lost 6 bases, and 10 bases lay in between. In DNA form, the CDR3 reads TGTGCCAGCAGTTCCTACCCCTTTCAGCCCCAGCATTTT. Its protein is CASSSYPFQPQHF.

This sequence joins TRBV4-3 and TRBJ1-4; 9 nucleotides align to TRBD1. J was trimmed by 5 bases and V by 0 bases; bases with no gene match: 10. The CDR3 runs 18 residues. CDR1 is LGHNA and CDR2 is YSLEER in the germline V gene. The CDR3 DNA is TGCGCCAGCAGCCAAGACTGGGGGCCACAGGGGGCAAATGAAAAACTGTTTTTT. It encodes CASSQDWGPQGANEKLFF.

The chain links TRBV10-3 to TRBJ2-7; TRBD2 matches 9 bases. After removal of 0 bases from V and 3 bases from J, the junction contained 6 bases not matched to a gene. Germline V gene data show CDR1 as ENHRY and CDR2 as SYGVKD. The CDR3 is made up of 16 amino acids. The CDR3 DNA sequence: TGTGCCATCAGTGAGTCTCGGGCGGGAGGGCTCTACGAGCAGTACTTC. It is translated as CAISESRAGGLYEQYF.

The chain carries TRBV4-3 and TRBJ1-1; tentatively, D is TRBD1 (6 bases). This CDR3 spans 13 amino acids. CDR1 LGHNA and CDR2 YSLEER come from the germline V gene. The ends were cut back, 3 bases at V and 5 bases at J, with 10 bases in the middle. CDR3 residues: CASSQRRGTEAFF. The CDR3 DNA follows: TGCGCCAGCAGCCAGAGAAGGGGGACTGAAGCTTTCTTT.

J is TRBJ1-5 and V is TRBV19; 9 positions match TRBD1. Germline V gene lookup returns CDR1 LNHDA and CDR2 SQIVND (reference sequence). The CDR3 sequence is 19 residues long. J lost 0 bases, V lost 10 bases, and 19 bases had no gene match. The CDR3: CATALTGTGRPYSNQPQHF. The CDR3 DNA reads as TGTGCCACCGCTTTGACCGGGACAGGGCGGCCCTATAGCAATCAGCCCCAGCATTTT.

In its sample, this clone was seen a few times. The chain joins TRBV13 to TRBJ2-1; tentative D call: TRBD1 (5 bases). V gave up 4 bases and J gave up 9 bases, with 19 bases separating them. In germline, CDR1 is PRHDT, CDR2 FYEKMQ (reference sequence). This CDR3 comprises 15 residues. The CDR3 is CASSCGASRPGEQFF. CDR3 bases: TGTGCCAGCAGCTGTGGGGCTAGTCGCCCGGGTGAGCAGTTCTTC.

The rearrangement joins TRBV21-1 to TRBJ2-1; the table's D call of TRBD2 was not tested on the DNA. TRBV21-1 is marked as a pseudogene. This CDR3 is built from 18 residues. The CDR3 reads CASIRRGSGTSSYNEQFF. The CDR3 DNA reads as TGTGCCAGCATCCGCCGGGGGAGCGGGACGAGCTCCTACAATGAGCAGTTCTTC.

The chain joins TRBV28 to TRBJ2-7; a possible D gene is TRBD1 (7 bases). The CDR3 consists of 13 residues. Germline CDR1 MDHEN, CDR2 SYDVKM. Trimming took 6 bases from V and 11 from J, leaving 20 bases between them. The CDR3 protein is CASSREVTGEEYF. CDR3 DNA: TGTGCCAGCAGCCGCGAAGTTACAGGGGAGGAGTACTTC.

The V and J genes are TRBV18 and TRBJ1-1; D gene ambiguous. Deletions cut 1 base from V and 3 bases from J, with 12 bases between. This CDR3 has 15 residues. Per germline, CDR1 KGHSH and CDR2 LQKENI. CDR3 in amino acids: CASSPLTNGYTEAFF. DNA of the CDR3: TGTGCCAGCTCACCACTCACTAACGGATACACTGAAGCTTTCTTT. Full variable domain (missing parts from reference TRBV18 and TRBJ1-1): NAGVMQNPRHLVRRRGQEARLRCSPMKGHSHVYWYRQLPEEGLKFMVYLQKENIIDESGMPKERFSAEFPKEGPSILRIQQVVRGDSAAYFCASSPLTNGYTEAFFGQGTRLTVV.

This clone has only a few counts. The chain joins TRBV21-1 to TRBJ2-1; TRBD2, as called in the table, went unchecked against the DNA. TRBV21-1 is a listed pseudogene. There are 17 residues in the CDR3. In DNA, the CDR3 is TGTGCCAGCAGCAAACTGAAGCGGGGGGCCGCAGGAAATGAGCAGTTCTTC. Protein product: CASSKLKRGAAGNEQFF.

This clone was recorded only once. The chain is built from TRBV4-3 and TRBJ1-1; 7 bases match TRBD1. J was trimmed by 0 bases and V by 0 bases; bases with no gene match: 10. The length of the CDR3 is 18 residues. Germline V gene data show CDR1 as LGHNA and CDR2 as YSLEER. CDR3 nucleotides: TGCGCCAGCAGCCAAGATACCCCTCCCGGACAGGTGAACACTGAAGCTTTCTTT. Translating it yields CASSQDTPPGQVNTEAFF.

The chain has TRBV5-4 and TRBJ1-1; D is unresolved. Trimming stripped 4 bases from V and 0 bases from J, with 10 bases between. Germline V CDR1 and CDR2: SGHNT, YYREEE (reference sequence). CDR3 size: 14 residues. CDR3: CASSGRDLNTEAFF. The CDR3 coding sequence is TGTGCCAGCAGCGGCCGGGATTTGAACACTGAAGCTTTCTTT.

This rearrangement joins TRBV12-5 to TRBJ2-7, with a weak D call TRBD1 (6 bases). V was cut by 5 bases and J by 3 bases, with 20 bases left in between. CDR3 length: 16 amino acids. Germline CDR1 LGHNT, CDR2 FRNRAP. CDR3 residues: CASGTHVGDINYEQYF. The CDR3 coding sequence is TGTGCTAGTGGTACCCATGTGGGGGACATCAACTACGAGCAGTACTTC.

A word on this clone: The germline gene is not matched at one end of the junction; a read error may be the cause. This sample includes further DNA sequences coding for the same CDR3. This chain joins TRBV30 and TRBJ1-6, with D hard to call. Germline V CDR1 and CDR2: GTSNPN, SVGIG (reference sequence). The CDR3 covers 15 residues. For the CDR3, the DNA is TGTGCCTGGAAGGGTGGGCGGGTTAATAATTCCCCCCTCCACTTT. Translated, it gives CAWKGGRVNNSPLHF.

The sample holds one count of this clone. Distinct nucleotide sequences in the sample also encode this CDR3. The chain links TRBV5-1 to TRBJ1-1; the D is unclear. This CDR3 region has 13 residues. Trimming stripped 7 bases from V and 1 base from J, with 11 bases between. Germline V gene sequence: CDR1 SGHRS, CDR2 YFSETQ. Here the CDR3 DNA reads TGCGCCAGCTCCTCTTCGGGGAACACTGAAGCTTTCTTT. Its protein product is CASSSSGNTEAFF.

This clone was recorded once. The gene calls are TRBV28 and TRBJ1-5, with 9 bases aligning to TRBD1. The CDR3 is 16 residues long. V lost 6 bases, J lost 2 bases, and 8 bases stayed unmatched. CDR1 MDHEN and CDR2 SYDVKM come from the germline V gene. The CDR3 loop reads CASRPHRQGGNQPQHF. The CDR3 bases are TGTGCCAGCAGACCCCATAGACAGGGGGGCAATCAGCCCCAGCATTTT.

This sequence joins TRBV19 and TRBJ1-2; 8 bases align to TRBD1. CDR1 is LNHDA and CDR2 is SQIVND in the germline V gene (reference sequence). V dropped 7 bases and J dropped 6; count of bases not matched to a gene: 10. The CDR3 is 14 residues long. The CDR3 reads CASKGPRGLDGYTF. CDR3 nucleotide sequence: TGTGCCAGTAAGGGTCCCAGGGGGCTAGATGGCTACACCTTC.

V and J are TRBV27 and TRBJ1-3; D unresolved. Germline lookup yields CDR1 MNHEY and CDR2 SMNVEV (reference sequence). Trimming removed 8 bases at V and 0 bases at J, with 8 bases between. The CDR3 runs to 13 residues. CDR3 amino acids: CASSEVSGNTIYF. CDR3 DNA sequence: TGTGCCAGCTCAGAAGTCTCTGGAAACACCATATATTTT.

The genes are TRBV28 and TRBJ1-5; D not resolved. V was pared by 1 base and J by 7 bases, with 14 bases between. The CDR3 has 15 amino acids. Per the germline V gene, CDR1 is MDHEN and CDR2 is SYDVKM. CDR3 sequence reads: CASSLFEVFLQPQHF. DNA for the CDR3: TGTGCCAGCAGTTTATTCGAGGTGTTCTTGCAGCCCCAGCATTTT.

The CDR3 protein is CASSEAWGHASHFGREGNEQFF. The CDR3, as DNA: TGTGCCAGCAGTGAAGCGTGGGGCCACGCTTCCCACTTCGGGAGGGAAGGGAATGAGCAGTTCTTC. The chain carries TRBV6-1 and TRBJ2-1; TRBD2 aligns across 8 bases. The ends lost 0 bases at V and 7 bases at J; junction bases unmatched: 26. The CDR3 contains 22 residues. CDR1 and CDR2 (germline): MNHNS, SASEGT.

The chain uses TRBV4-1 and TRBJ1-2; a weak D match, TRBD1 (5 bases). CDR1 is MGHRA and CDR2 is YSYEKL in the germline V gene. V dropped 3 bases and J dropped 6 bases, with 17 bases sitting between them. CDR3 length equals 15 residues. DNA for the CDR3: TGCGCCAGCAGCCACGTTGCAGGGATTTATAATGGCTACACCTTC. This encodes CASSHVAGIYNGYTF.

This sequence joins TRBV21-1 and TRBJ1-5; the table's D call of TRBD1 was not tested on the DNA. TRBV21-1 is a known pseudogene. This CDR3 is 17 amino acids long. The CDR3 sequence is CASSKHHDRDRYQPQHF. The CDR3 DNA sequence: TGTGCCAGCAGCAAACACCATGACAGGGATCGGTATCAGCCCCAGCATTTT.

The V call is TRBV15, the J call TRBJ2-1, with 9 nucleotides matching TRBD1. From germline, CDR1 is LNHNV and CDR2 YYDKDF (reference sequence). This CDR3 has 17 amino acids. Losses at the gene ends were 0 bases for V and 7 bases for J; bases not matched to a gene: 10. The CDR3 protein is CATSREIGGQGLNEQFF. CDR3 nucleotides: TGTGCCACCAGCAGAGAAATCGGGGGACAGGGTTTGAATGAGCAGTTCTTC.

The chain links TRBV28 to TRBJ2-2; D is uncertain. V lost 6 bases, J lost 2 bases, and 10 bases lay in between. Germline assignment: CDR1 MDHEN and CDR2 SYDVKM. CDR3 length: 14 residues. The CDR3 DNA reads as TGTGCCAGCAGGACATTGGGCAACACCGGGGAGCTGTTTTTT. Translated, it gives CASRTLGNTGELFF.

The chain employs TRBV5-6 and TRBJ2-5, with 8 bases fitting TRBD1. Germline CDR1 SGHDT, CDR2 YYEEEE. V dropped 4 bases and J dropped 3; count of bases not matched to a gene: 5. There are 14 residues in the CDR3. The CDR3 coding sequence is TGTGCCAGCAGCGCCGCGGACAGGGAAGAGACCCAGTACTTC. It translates to CASSAADREETQYF.

This clone appeared once. The rearrangement joins TRBV19 to TRBJ2-7; the match to TRBD2 covers 11 bases. The V gene end was trimmed by 7 bases and the J gene end by 0 bases; junction bases not matched to a gene: 5. The CDR3 consists of 15 residues. Germline V gene lookup returns CDR1 LNHDA and CDR2 SQIVND (reference sequence). The CDR3 region has the DNA TGTGCCAGTATCCTGGGACTAGCGGACTCCTACGAGCAGTACTTC. It yields the protein CASILGLADSYEQYF.

The chain recombines TRBV7-2 with TRBJ1-1; 7 nucleotides line up with TRBD1. V dropped 3 bases and J dropped 6; count of bases not matched to a gene: 10. Germline lookup yields CDR1 SGHTA and CDR2 FQGNSA. The CDR3 spans 15 residues. This chain's CDR3 is CASSFRRTGDAEAFF. CDR3 sequence (DNA): TGTGCCAGCAGCTTTAGGCGAACAGGGGACGCTGAAGCTTTCTTT.